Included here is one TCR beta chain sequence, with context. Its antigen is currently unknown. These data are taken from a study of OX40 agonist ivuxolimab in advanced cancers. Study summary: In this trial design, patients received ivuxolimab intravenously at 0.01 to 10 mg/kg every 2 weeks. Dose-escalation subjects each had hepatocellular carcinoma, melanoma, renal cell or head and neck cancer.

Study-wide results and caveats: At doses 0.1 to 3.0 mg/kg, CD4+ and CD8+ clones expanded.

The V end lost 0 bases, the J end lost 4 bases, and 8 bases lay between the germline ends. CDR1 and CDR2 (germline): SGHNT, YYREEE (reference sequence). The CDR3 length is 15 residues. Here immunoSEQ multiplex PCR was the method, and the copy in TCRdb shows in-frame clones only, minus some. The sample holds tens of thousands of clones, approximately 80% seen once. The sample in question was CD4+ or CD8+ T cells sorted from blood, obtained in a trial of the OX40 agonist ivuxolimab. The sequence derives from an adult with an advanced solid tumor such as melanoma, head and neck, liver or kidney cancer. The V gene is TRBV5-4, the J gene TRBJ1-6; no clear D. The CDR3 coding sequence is TGTGCCAGCAGCTTGGGGGCGGGGTATAATTCACCCCTCCACTTT. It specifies CASSLGAGYNSPLHF.